The entry below gives a single T cell receptor (beta chain) sequence along with its context. Its antigen is currently unknown. This sample was included in a study of tissue T cells after allogeneic stem cell transplantation. Study-wide context: Patients with graft-versus-host disease had grafts: four unmodified, three CD34-selected and T-cell-depleted. Every graft-versus-host disease patient had gastrointestinal disease and got several lines of graft-versus-host disease therapy. Study-wide results and limits: Shared clones across patients were few; motif clustering revealed tissue-specific shared signatures.

TCRbeta CDR3 was sequenced at survey depth with template counts. Assay: immunoSEQ multiplex PCR; the TCRdb copy retains only in-frame clones and omits some. The top ten clones hold approximately 2% of a sample with some 25,000 clones, about 90% of them seen once. Trimming shortened V by 2 bases and J by 4 bases, and 6 bases separated the two germline ends. CDR1 is MDHEN, CDR2 SYDVKM, per germline. This CDR3 comprises 12 residues. The chain joins TRBV28 to TRBJ2-7; no clear D. The sample in question was blood, obtained before transplantation. The receptor was derived from an older male donor who later had graft-versus-host disease after an allogeneic stem cell transplant. The CDR3 DNA reads as TGTGCCAGCAGTTTAAAAGGGTACGAGCAGTACTTC. Translated: CASSLKGYEQYF.